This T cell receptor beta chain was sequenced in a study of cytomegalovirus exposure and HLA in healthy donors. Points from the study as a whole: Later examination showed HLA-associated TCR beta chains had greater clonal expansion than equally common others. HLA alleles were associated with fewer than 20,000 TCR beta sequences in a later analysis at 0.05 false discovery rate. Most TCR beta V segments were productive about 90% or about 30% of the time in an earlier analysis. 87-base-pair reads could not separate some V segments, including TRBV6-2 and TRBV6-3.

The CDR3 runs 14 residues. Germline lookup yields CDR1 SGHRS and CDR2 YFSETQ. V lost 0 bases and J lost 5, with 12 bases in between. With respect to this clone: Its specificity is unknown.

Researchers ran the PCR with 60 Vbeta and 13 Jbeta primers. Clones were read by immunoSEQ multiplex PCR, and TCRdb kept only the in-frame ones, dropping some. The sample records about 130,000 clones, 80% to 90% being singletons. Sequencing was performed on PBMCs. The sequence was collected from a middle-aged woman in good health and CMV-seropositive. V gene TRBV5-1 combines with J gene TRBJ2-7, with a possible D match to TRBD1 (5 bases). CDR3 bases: TGCGCCAGCAGCTTGGAAGCCAGGGTCAACGAGCAGTACTTC. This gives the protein CASSLEARVNEQYF.